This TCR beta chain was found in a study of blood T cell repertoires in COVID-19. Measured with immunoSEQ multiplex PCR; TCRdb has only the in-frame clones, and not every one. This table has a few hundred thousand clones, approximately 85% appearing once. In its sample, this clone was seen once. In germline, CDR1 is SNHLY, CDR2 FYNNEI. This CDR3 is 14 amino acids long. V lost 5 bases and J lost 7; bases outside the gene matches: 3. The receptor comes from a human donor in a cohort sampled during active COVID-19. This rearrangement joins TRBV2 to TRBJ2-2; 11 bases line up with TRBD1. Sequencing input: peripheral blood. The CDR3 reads CASSPGQGDGELFF. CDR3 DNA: TGTGCCAGCAGTCCGGGACAGGGGGACGGGGAGCTGTTTTTT.